This record looks at one TCR beta chain sequence and its context. It lacks a known antigen. Per-base quality was not reported, and no clone a single base away is much larger than it. This specimen belongs to a study of blood T cell repertoires in COVID-19 (dated by TCRdb to the early 2020s). General notes on the study: Samples from collaborators originated in the United States, Italy and Spain and spanned both the acute and convalescent phases of COVID-19. The material from the prospective study consisted of cDNA or gDNA derived from T cells, B-cell-depleted T cells, or PBMCs. Subjects who had been exposed to COVID-19, were actively infected with it, or had recovered from it provided the deeply sampled blood TCRbeta repertoires that made up the dataset. The repertoires were released in a freely available public database meant as a resource for research on the immune response to SARS-CoV-2. The samples were drawn from two sources: the first 160 participants of the ongoing ImmuneRACE study, and 1,254 subjects contributed by 6 global collaborators. The sample metadata nearly always contained a de-identified subject ID, COVID-19 status, age in years and sex. HLA class I and class II types, where available, came from metadata supplied by the sample provider rather than from assay-based typing. Overall results and qualifications from the work: How much clinical and demographic metadata was included differed by source and by participant, and the metadata was provided uncurated.

The immunoSEQ Assay, a bias-controlled multiplex PCR, was used to amplify TCRbeta CDR3 regions from genomic DNA. In the paper's pipeline: Within the assay, amplification of reference gene primers was used to estimate how many nucleated cells each sample contained. To quantify the absolute abundance of each unique TCRbeta CDR3 rearrangement, sequence reads were collapsed and filtered. For each sample, productive Simpson clonality was calculated as the square root of Simpson's diversity index across productive rearrangements. The table comes from immuneACCESS by way of TCRdb, which keeps in-frame sequences with V and J called. Part of the clones is missing from these tables; in studies checked, under half for an unresolved V gene and the rest for unknown reasons. V and J calls and clone size are copied from that table; D and trimming were computed from the DNA. The sample table lists around 370,000 clones, approximately 89% of them with a count of one. Of the sample, 3% to 4% falls within the top ten clones.

The V end loses 0 bases and the J end loses 8 bases, and a stretch of 31 bases separates them. Taken from the germline V gene, the CDR1 and CDR2 loops are LGHNT and FRNRAP. From the cysteine through the phenylalanine, the CDR3 covers 20 amino acids. Here the CDR3 DNA is all that survives: 60 bases in frame from base 1. Another Seattle source contributed samples from volunteer blood donors who had recovered from COVID-19. Collaborating institutions collected whole blood in K2EDTA tubes following their own protocols. For TCRbeta analysis, collaborators shipped samples in one of three forms: frozen whole blood, isolated PBMCs, or DNA extracted from either of those sample types.

The chain is encoded by TRBV12-5 joined to TRBJ1-2; possibly the D gene is TRBD1, per 6 matching bases. This TCR was recovered from a woman aged 18-29 years who had recovered from COVID-19. Sequencing was done on a sample of peripheral blood. The CDR3: CASGLVRDILLSGRFYGYTF. In nucleotide form, the sequence is TGTGCTAGTGGTTTGGTCCGGGACATCCTATTATCCGGTCGGTTTTACGGCTACACCTTC.